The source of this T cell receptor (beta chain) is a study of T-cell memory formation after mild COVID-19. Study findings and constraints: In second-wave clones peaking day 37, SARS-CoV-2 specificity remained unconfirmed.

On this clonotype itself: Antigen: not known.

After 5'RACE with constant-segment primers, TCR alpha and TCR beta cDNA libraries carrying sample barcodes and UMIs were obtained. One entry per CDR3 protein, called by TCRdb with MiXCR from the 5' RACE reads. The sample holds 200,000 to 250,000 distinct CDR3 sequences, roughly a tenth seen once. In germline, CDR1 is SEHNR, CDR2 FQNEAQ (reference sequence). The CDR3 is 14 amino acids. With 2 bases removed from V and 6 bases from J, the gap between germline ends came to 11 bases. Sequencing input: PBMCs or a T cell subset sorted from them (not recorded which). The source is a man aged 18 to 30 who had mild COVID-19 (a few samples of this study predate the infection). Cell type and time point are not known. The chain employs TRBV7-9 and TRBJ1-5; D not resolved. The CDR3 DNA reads TGTGCCAGCAGCTTACGCGGAGGAGGTCAGCCCCAGCATTTT. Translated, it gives CASSLRGGGQPQHF.